These 21 T cell receptor beta chains came from one sample sequenced in a study of T cells in localized non-small cell lung cancer. The protocol was immunoSEQ multiplex PCR, while the TCRdb copy is restricted to in-frame clones and leaves out a portion. The data hold fewer than 45,000 clones, with approximately 80% observed a single time. Sequences were derived from peripheral blood, sampled before any cancer treatment. Every receptor here comes from a male donor at least 60 years old with stage III squamous cell lung carcinoma.

V usage is TRBV6-1 and J usage is TRBJ2-7; the D gene could be TRBD1 or TRBD2 (5 bases each). The CDR3 runs 12 residues. Germline V gene sequence: CDR1 MNHNS, CDR2 SASEGT. The V end lost 8 bases, the J end lost 0 bases, and 8 bases lay between the germline ends. This CDR3 reads CASGGNSYEQYF. CDR3 bases: TGTGCCAGCGGGGGTAACTCCTACGAGCAGTACTTC.

This chain links TRBV7-9 with TRBJ2-6, with 7 bases matching TRBD1. In germline, CDR1 is SEHNR, CDR2 FQNEAQ (reference sequence). This CDR3 contains 15 residues. The V gene end was trimmed by 5 bases and the J gene end by 1 base; junction bases not matched to a gene: 2. The CDR3 protein is CASSRQGSGANVLTF. In nucleotides, the CDR3 is TGTGCCAGCAGCCGACAGGGATCTGGGGCCAACGTCCTGACTTTC. Full variable domain (rest looked up from reference TRBV7-9 and TRBJ2-6): DTGVSQNPRHKITKRGQNVTFRCDPISEHNRLYWYRQTLGQGPEFLTYFQNEAQLEKSRLLSDRFSAERPKGSFSTLEIQRTEQGDSAMYLCASSRQGSGANVLTFGAGSRLTVL.

This clone appeared a few times. This chain connects TRBV6-1 to TRBJ1-1; TRBD1 matches at 7 bases. Trimming took 6 bases from V and 5 from J; bases not matched to a gene: 12. CDR3 length: 15 amino acids. Germline V lookup: CDR1 MNHNS, CDR2 SASEGT. The CDR3 spells CASRISGTVGTEAFF. CDR3 coding DNA: TGTGCCAGCAGAATCTCCGGGACAGTCGGGACTGAAGCTTTCTTT.

The rearrangement uses TRBV14 and TRBJ2-7; 7 bases fit TRBD1. V shed 1 base and J 3 bases; nucleotides not matched to a gene: 9. There are 16 residues in the CDR3. CDR1 SGHDN and CDR2 FVKESK come from the germline V gene. This chain's CDR3 is CASSQGQGILGYEQYF. CDR3 bases: TGTGCCAGCAGCCAAGGACAGGGTATATTAGGCTACGAGCAGTACTTC.

This rearrangement joins TRBV19 to TRBJ2-3; TRBD2 matches 9 bases. Germline V gives CDR1 LNHDA, CDR2 SQIVND (reference sequence). V lost 5 bases to trimming and J lost 2 bases; unmatched junction nucleotides: 11. The CDR3 has 17 residues. The CDR3 protein is CASSARGLAGSTDTQYF. The CDR3 nucleotides are TGTGCCAGTAGTGCCCGAGGGCTAGCGGGGTCCACAGATACGCAGTATTTT.

J is TRBJ1-6 and V is TRBV14; D not resolved. CDR1 and CDR2 from the germline V gene are SGHDN and FVKESK. The CDR3 runs 14 residues. Trimming left V 1 base short and J 8 bases short, with 9 bases between. CDR3 sequence: CASSQGTRHSPLHF. CDR3 sequence (DNA): TGTGCCAGCAGCCAAGGGACCAGGCATTCACCCCTCCACTTT.

This clone was seen more than once but under ten times. The rearrangement uses TRBV19 and TRBJ1-1; no firm D call. V lost 9 bases and J lost 8, with 13 bases in between. The CDR3 is made up of 11 amino acids. CDR1 and CDR2 from the germline V gene are LNHDA and SQIVND (reference sequence). The CDR3 nucleotides read TGTGCCAGCTCCTTACATTGGGAAGCTTTCTTT. It translates to CASSLHWEAFF.

The chain is built from TRBV10-3 and TRBJ1-5; 8 bases agree with TRBD1. The germline V gene encodes CDR1 ENHRY and CDR2 SYGVKD. After removal of 2 bases from V and 2 bases from J, the junction contained 2 bases not matched to a gene. The CDR3 is made up of 15 amino acids. Here the CDR3 reads CAISEQTGGNQPQHF. CDR3 bases: TGTGCCATCAGTGAGCAGACAGGGGGCAATCAGCCCCAGCATTTT.

The chain joins TRBV5-1 to TRBJ2-2, with D perhaps matching TRBD1 (6 bases). Trimming removed 7 bases from V and 8 bases from J, with 24 bases in between. CDR3 length equals 16 residues. Germline CDR1 SGHRS, CDR2 YFSETQ. The CDR3 sequence is CASSIIPAGVTGELFF. CDR3 bases: TGCGCCAGCTCCATCATACCAGCAGGGGTCACAGGGGAGCTGTTTTTT.

This chain links TRBV19 with TRBJ1-2, with 9 positions matching TRBD1. Germline assignment: CDR1 LNHDA and CDR2 SQIVND (reference sequence). V dropped 2 bases and J dropped 8; count of bases not matched to a gene: 6. The CDR3 contains 14 residues. The CDR3 reads CASSIQQGAGGYTF. CDR3 nucleotides: TGTGCCAGTAGTATACAACAGGGGGCAGGCGGCTACACCTTC.

The chain couples TRBV5-1 to TRBJ1-1; 12 nucleotides line up with TRBD1. The CDR3 has 16 amino acids. The ends lost 5 bases at V and 4 bases at J; junction bases unmatched: 9. Germline V CDR1 and CDR2: SGHRS, YFSETQ. The CDR3 is CASRLGQGARVTEAFF. The CDR3 DNA is TGCGCCAGCAGACTGGGACAGGGGGCGAGAGTCACTGAAGCTTTCTTT. Drawing the rest from reference TRBV5-1 and TRBJ1-1, the complete variable domain is KAGVTQTPRYLIKTRGQQVTLSCSPISGHRSVSWYQQTPGQGLQFLFEYFSETQRNKGNFPGRFSGRQFSNSRSEMNVSTLELGDSALYLCASRLGQGARVTEAFFGQGTRLTVV.

The chain is built from TRBV5-5 and TRBJ1-2, with 7 positions matching TRBD1. The CDR3 sequence is 14 residues long. Germline CDR1 and CDR2: SGHKS and YYEKEE (reference sequence). V lost 3 bases to trimming and J lost 4 bases; unmatched junction nucleotides: 6. This CDR3 reads CASSWDSSSYGYTF. The CDR3 bases are TGTGCCAGCAGCTGGGACAGTTCAAGCTATGGCTACACCTTC.

The V call is TRBV7-9, the J call TRBJ1-2; D is unclear. The CDR3 has 15 amino acids. V lost 0 bases, J lost 1 base, and 9 bases lay in between. Germline-derived CDR1 and CDR2 are SEHNR and FQNEAQ (reference sequence). DNA of the CDR3: TGTGCCAGCAGCTTAGCTAGCGGTGTTAACTATGGCTACACCTTC. Translation: CASSLASGVNYGYTF. Full variable domain (outside the CDR3, taken from reference TRBV7-9 and TRBJ1-2): DTGVSQNPRHKITKRGQNVTFRCDPISEHNRLYWYRQTLGQGPEFLTYFQNEAQLEKSRLLSDRFSAERPKGSFSTLEIQRTEQGDSAMYLCASSLASGVNYGYTFGSGTRLTVV.

The rearrangement links TRBV7-9 to TRBJ1-3; the match to TRBD1 covers 7 bases. Per germline, CDR1 SEHNR and CDR2 FQNEAQ (reference sequence). With 5 bases clipped from V and 0 bases from J, the junction kept 7 bases outside the gene matches. CDR3 length: 16 amino acids. The CDR3, as DNA: TGTGCCAGCAGCGGATGGGACAGCTACTCTGGAAACACCATATATTTT. Protein sequence: CASSGWDSYSGNTIYF.

This chain connects TRBV5-5 to TRBJ1-4; no reliable D call. CDR3 length: 15 residues. The V end lost 0 bases, the J end lost 3 bases, and 9 bases lay between the germline ends. Germline-derived CDR1 and CDR2 are SGHKS and YYEKEE (reference sequence). DNA for the CDR3: TGTGCCAGCAGCTTGGAGATGGTCTCTAATGAAAAACTGTTTTTT. It yields the protein CASSLEMVSNEKLFF.

This rearrangement joins TRBV5-1 to TRBJ2-3, with D unresolved. This CDR3 region has 16 residues. The germline V gene encodes CDR1 SGHRS and CDR2 YFSETQ. The V gene lost 4 bases and the J gene lost 1 base, with 16 bases spanning the gap. The CDR3, as DNA: TGCGCCAGCAGCATGAGGCTAGTCACGGGCACAGATACGCAGTATTTT. Protein sequence: CASSMRLVTGTDTQYF.

CDR3 sequence reads: CASSGGGDNQPQHF. The CDR3 DNA sequence: TGCGCCAGCAGCGGGGGAGGGGACAATCAGCCCCAGCATTTT. The chain employs TRBV4-1 and TRBJ1-5, with D perhaps TRBD1 (5 bases). This CDR3 region has 14 residues. Germline lookup yields CDR1 MGHRA and CDR2 YSYEKL. V lost 5 bases and J 3 bases, leaving 11 bases between the germline ends.

J is TRBJ2-7 and V is TRBV27, with D possibly being TRBD1 (7 bases). Germline CDR1 is MNHEY and CDR2 is SMNVEV (reference sequence). This CDR3 contains 16 residues. Between the trimmed V and J ends, which lost 6 bases and 0 bases, there was a span of 18 bases. CDR3 bases: TGTGCCAGCAGCAAAGGGGGGACAGTGAGCTCCTACGAGCAGTACTTC. This encodes CASSKGGTVSSYEQYF.

This clone has more than one count but fewer than ten. In nucleotides, the CDR3 is TGCGCCACTTCCGCGAAGTCAGATAACTATGGCTACACCTTC. Residues: CATSAKSDNYGYTF. The chain is built from TRBV10-2 and TRBJ1-2; no clear D gene. The CDR3 is 14 amino acids. Germline lookup yields CDR1 WSHSY and CDR2 SAAADI. Trimming stripped 10 bases from V and 1 base from J, with 16 bases between.

The V and J genes are TRBV30 and TRBJ2-1, with 10 bases fitting TRBD2. CDR3 length: 14 residues. V trimming: 4 bases; J trimming: 7 bases; junction bases outside the gene matches: 7. Germline V CDR1 and CDR2: GTSNPN, SVGIG (reference sequence). CDR3 region: CAWNLLAGKNEQFF. The CDR3 DNA follows: TGTGCCTGGAATCTACTAGCGGGAAAGAATGAGCAGTTCTTC.

This chain joins TRBV5-1 and TRBJ2-7, with a weak D call TRBD1 (5 bases). The V gene's germline CDR1 is SGHRS and CDR2 YFSETQ. Trimming removed 0 bases from V and 5 bases from J, with 15 bases in between. This CDR3 is 15 amino acids long. This CDR3 is CASSLELWGRDEQYF. Written as DNA, the CDR3 is TGCGCCAGCAGCTTGGAGTTGTGGGGCAGGGACGAGCAGTACTTC.